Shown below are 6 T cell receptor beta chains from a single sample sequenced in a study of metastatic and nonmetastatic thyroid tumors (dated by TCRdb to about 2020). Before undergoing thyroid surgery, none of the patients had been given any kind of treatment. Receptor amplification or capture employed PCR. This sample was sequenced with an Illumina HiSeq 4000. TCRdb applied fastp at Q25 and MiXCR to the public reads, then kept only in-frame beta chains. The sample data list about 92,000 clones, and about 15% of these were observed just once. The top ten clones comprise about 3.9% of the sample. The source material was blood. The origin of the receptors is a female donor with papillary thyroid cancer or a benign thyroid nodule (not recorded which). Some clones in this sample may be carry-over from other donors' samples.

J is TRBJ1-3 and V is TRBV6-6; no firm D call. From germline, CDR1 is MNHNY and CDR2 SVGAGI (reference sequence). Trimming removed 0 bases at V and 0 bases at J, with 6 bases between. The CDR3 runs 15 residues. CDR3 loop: CASSYSVLSGNTIYF. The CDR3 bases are TGTGCCAGCAGTTACTCGGTCCTCTCTGGAAACACCATATATTTT.

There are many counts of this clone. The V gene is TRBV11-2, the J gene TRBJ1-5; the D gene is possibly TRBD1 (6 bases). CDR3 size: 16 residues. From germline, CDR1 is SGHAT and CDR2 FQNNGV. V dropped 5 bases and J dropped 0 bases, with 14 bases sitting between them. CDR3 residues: CASSLDNRASNQPQHF. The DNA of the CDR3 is TGTGCCAGCAGCCTGGACAACAGGGCTAGCAATCAGCCCCAGCATTTT.

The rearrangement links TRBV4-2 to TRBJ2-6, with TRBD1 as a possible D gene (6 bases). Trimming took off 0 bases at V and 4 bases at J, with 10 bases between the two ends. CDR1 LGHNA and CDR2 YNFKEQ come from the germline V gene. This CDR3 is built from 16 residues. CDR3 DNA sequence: TGTGCCAGCAGCCAAGAAACAGGGTCCGGGGCCAACGTCCTGACTTTC. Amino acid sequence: CASSQETGSGANVLTF.

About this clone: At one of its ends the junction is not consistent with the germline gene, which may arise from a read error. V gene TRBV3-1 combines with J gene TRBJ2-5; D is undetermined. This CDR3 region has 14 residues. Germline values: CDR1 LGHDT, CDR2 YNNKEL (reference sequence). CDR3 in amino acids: CANSTTKSTESQYF. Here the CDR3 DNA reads TGTGCCAACAGCACAACAAAATCCACGGAATCCCAGTACTTC.

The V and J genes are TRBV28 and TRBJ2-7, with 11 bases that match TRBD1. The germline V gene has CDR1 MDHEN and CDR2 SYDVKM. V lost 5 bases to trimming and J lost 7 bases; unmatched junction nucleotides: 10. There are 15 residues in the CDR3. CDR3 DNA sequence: TGTGCCAGCAGTACCGTTGGACAGGGGGCGGAAGAGCAGTACTTC. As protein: CASSTVGQGAEEQYF.

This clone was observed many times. The CDR3 protein is CASSAARGLNTEAFF. CDR3 DNA: TGTGCCAGCAGCGCGGCCAGGGGATTGAACACTGAAGCTTTCTTT. The chain combines TRBV7-9 with TRBJ1-1; a weak D match, TRBD1 (6 bases). The V end lost 5 bases, the J end lost 0 bases, and 13 bases lay between the germline ends. Germline V gene sequence: CDR1 SEHNR, CDR2 FQNEAQ (reference sequence). The CDR3 spans 15 residues.